What follows are 19 T cell receptor beta chains derived from one specimen sequenced in a study of T cell repertoires in cytomegalovirus infection. MiXCR, run by TCRdb on the reads, gives a single entry per CDR3 protein. The repertoire holds about 890,000 distinct CDR3 sequences, with around 29% as singletons. These receptors are not linked to any known antigen. The sample consisted of cultured CD8+ T cells from PBMCs, taken from culture after CMV antigen stimulation. The receptors were gathered from a human donor in good health (CMV status not recorded). Some clones in this sample may be carry-over from other donors' samples.

The V and J genes are TRBV7-4 and TRBJ2-2; perhaps D is TRBD1 or TRBD2 (5 bases each). CDR1 and CDR2 from the germline V gene are SGHVT and SQSDAQ. This CDR3 region has 13 residues. V lost 11 bases to trimming and J lost 0 bases, with 10 bases between them. This CDR3 reads CAGETANTGELFF. For the CDR3, the DNA is TGTGCCGGGGAGACAGCGAACACCGGGGAGCTGTTTTTT.

The rearrangement links TRBV6-1 to TRBJ2-7; 9 bases line up with TRBD1. V lost 0 bases to trimming and J lost 6 bases; unmatched junction nucleotides: 9. The germline V gene encodes CDR1 MNHNS and CDR2 SASEGT. CDR3 length equals 16 residues. The CDR3 nucleotides are TGTGCCAGCAGTGAAGCGCTGGGACAGGGTCAGGGCGAGCAGTACTTC. Its translation: CASSEALGQGQGEQYF.

The chain joins TRBV6-2 or TRBV6-3 to TRBJ2-7; 9 bases map to TRBD2. CDR1 is MNHEY and CDR2 is SVGEGT in the germline V gene. Unmatched junction bases numbered 7, after V lost 2 bases and J lost 2 bases. There are 16 residues in the CDR3. CDR3 sequence: CASSYDLKRGAYEQYV. The CDR3 DNA follows: TGTGCCAGCAGTTACGATCTCAAGCGGGGGGCCTACGAGCAGTACGTC.

This clonotype has more than one count but fewer than ten. The genes are TRBV6-1 and TRBJ1-5, with a weak D call TRBD1 (6 bases). Germline V lookup: CDR1 MNHNS, CDR2 SASEGT. The CDR3 loop spans 15 amino acids. Trimming took 3 bases from V and 3 from J, leaving 12 bases between them. The CDR3, as DNA: TGTGCCAGCAGTGAGGAACAGGGCTACAATCAGCCCCAGCATTTT. It yields the protein CASSEEQGYNQPQHF.

Notes on this clonotype: A read error may produce the germline difference seen at one junction end. CDR3 bases: TGTGCCAACAGCTTGGAGCCGGGTAGCCCCGAGAGAGGCTACACCTTC. This encodes CANSLEPGSPERGYTF. The rearrangement links TRBV5-4 to TRBJ1-2; no firm D call. This CDR3 region has 16 residues. CDR1 is SGHNT and CDR2 is YYREEE in the germline V gene (reference sequence).

This chain joins TRBV5-1 and TRBJ1-2, with D uncertain. Germline CDR1 and CDR2: SGHRS and YFSETQ. The CDR3 spans 15 residues. V lost 0 bases, J lost 4 bases, and 13 bases lay in between. CDR3 sequence (DNA): TGCGCCAGCAGCTTGGATGTGGTGCCCCCCTATGGCTACACCTTC. Amino acids: CASSLDVVPPYGYTF.

This clonotype has only a few counts. The CDR3 is CASSLVAVSANTGELFF. The CDR3 nucleotides read TGTGCCAGCAGCTTGGTAGCGGTTAGCGCGAACACCGGGGAGCTGTTTTTT. The chain links TRBV5-4 to TRBJ2-2, with a tentative D call TRBD2 (6 bases). Trimming removed 0 bases at V and 0 bases at J, with 12 bases between. CDR1 SGHNT and CDR2 YYREEE come from the germline V gene (reference sequence). This CDR3 comprises 17 residues.

This chain joins TRBV20-1 and TRBJ2-5, with 7 bases identical to TRBD1. Germline CDR1 reads DFQATT; CDR2 reads SNEGSKA (reference sequence). V was pared by 5 bases and J by 3 bases, with 6 bases of the junction left unmatched. The CDR3 runs to 13 residues. In nucleotides, the CDR3 is TGCAGTGCTTTGTGGGACAGCAAAGAGACCCAGTACTTC. The encoded protein is CSALWDSKETQYF.

This sequence joins TRBV7-4 and TRBJ2-3, with TRBD2 as a possible D gene (5 bases). This CDR3 has 15 amino acids. Germline assignment: CDR1 SGHVT and CDR2 SQSDAQ. Between the trimmed V and J ends, which lost 1 base and 4 bases, there was a span of 12 bases. The CDR3 loop reads CASSLVISGADTQYF. The CDR3 coding sequence is TGTGCCAGCAGCTTAGTTATTTCCGGGGCAGATACGCAGTATTTT.

This clonotype was seen more than once but under ten times. The chain employs TRBV6-1 and TRBJ2-1; 12 bases line up with TRBD1. Germline trimming cut 6 bases from V and 8 bases from J; bases unmatched to any gene: 14. The CDR3 consists of 17 residues. Germline V gene sequence: CDR1 MNHNS, CDR2 SASEGT. Here the CDR3 DNA reads TGTGCCAGCAGGTACCTCGGCGGGACAGGGGGCCTAGATGAGCAGTTCTTC. Translated: CASRYLGGTGGLDEQFF.

This clonotype was counted at least ten times. The chain links TRBV7-9 to TRBJ2-1; 7 nucleotides align to TRBD1. Unmatched junction bases numbered 14, after V lost 5 bases and J lost 1 base. Germline V CDR1 and CDR2: SEHNR, FQNEAQ (reference sequence). The CDR3 length is 18 residues. Written as DNA, the CDR3 is TGTGCCAGCAGCAACTCGGACAGGAACCAAGGGTCCTACAATGAGCAGTTCTTC. It specifies CASSNSDRNQGSYNEQFF. The entire variable domain, with the rest obtained from reference TRBV7-9 and TRBJ2-1, is as follows: DTGVSQNPRHKITKRGQNVTFRCDPISEHNRLYWYRQTLGQGPEFLTYFQNEAQLEKSRLLSDRFSAERPKGSFSTLEIQRTEQGDSAMYLCASSNSDRNQGSYNEQFFGPGTRLTVL.

This clonotype was observed a few times. V is TRBV9 and J is TRBJ2-1, with TRBD2 matching 10 bases. The V segment lost 4 bases and the J segment 9 bases; nucleotides outside the gene matches: 10. CDR3 length equals 15 residues. The germline gives CDR1 SGDLS, CDR2 YYNGEE. The CDR3 is CASSPSGGGNSEQFF. The CDR3 DNA reads as TGTGCCAGCAGCCCCAGCGGGGGGGGAAACAGTGAGCAGTTCTTC.

This clonotype was seen only a few times. The chain recombines TRBV9 with TRBJ2-3, with unresolved D. The CDR3 consists of 12 residues. Trimming pared 4 bases from V and 6 bases from J, leaving 9 bases between. Germline V gene data show CDR1 as SGDLS and CDR2 as YYNGEE. The CDR3 loop is CASSKVADTQYF. The CDR3 coding sequence is TGTGCCAGCAGCAAAGTAGCCGATACGCAGTATTTT.

The chain carries TRBV28 and TRBJ2-3; 10 bases align to TRBD1. The CDR3 has 14 residues. Per the germline V gene, CDR1 is MDHEN and CDR2 is SYDVKM. V lost 1 base to trimming and J lost 10 bases; unmatched junction nucleotides: 5. CDR3 residues: CASSLYGTGDAQYF. CDR3 DNA sequence: TGTGCCAGCAGTTTATACGGGACAGGGGATGCGCAGTATTTT.

The gene calls are TRBV4-1 and TRBJ2-1; the match to TRBD1 covers 8 bases. CDR3 length: 15 residues. With V trimmed by 2 bases and J by 7 bases, 7 bases remained unmatched. Germline lookup yields CDR1 MGHRA and CDR2 YSYEKL. CDR3: CASSQWWTGQNEQFF. The DNA for the CDR3 is TGCGCCAGCAGCCAATGGTGGACAGGGCAAAATGAGCAGTTCTTC.

The CDR3 here is CASSLEQTLYGYTF. The CDR3 nucleotides are TGTGCCAGCAGCTTAGAACAGACTCTCTATGGCTACACCTTC. This chain links TRBV7-8 with TRBJ1-2; no reliable D call. The CDR3 totals 14 residues. The germline CDR1 and CDR2 sequences are SGHVS and FQNEAQ. V was cut by 1 base and J by 4 bases, with 10 bases left in between.

This clonotype was counted many times. The rearrangement uses TRBV7-6 and TRBJ1-5; 11 positions agree with TRBD1. The ends lost 4 bases at V and 6 bases at J; junction bases unmatched: 5. Germline CDR1 reads SGHVS; CDR2 reads FNYEAQ. CDR3 size: 15 residues. CDR3 protein: CASSWGTGGGQPQHF. The CDR3 nucleotides are TGTGCCAGCAGCTGGGGGACAGGGGGAGGTCAGCCCCAGCATTTT. Combining the CDR3 with reference TRBV7-6 and TRBJ1-5 gives the whole variable domain GAGVSQSPRYKVTKRGQDVALRCDPISGHVSLYWYRQALGQGPEFLTYFNYEAQQDKSGLPNDRFSAERPEGSISTLTIQRTEQRDSAMYRCASSWGTGGGQPQHFGDGTRLSIL.

This clonotype was counted between two and nine times. The chain carries TRBV7-3 and TRBJ2-1; a possible D gene is TRBD1 (5 bases). The length of the CDR3 is 14 residues. Germline lookup yields CDR1 SGHTA and CDR2 FQGTGA. Trimming shortened V by 3 bases and J by 2 bases, and 8 bases separated the two germline ends. The CDR3 DNA reads TGTGCCAGCAGCTTCGAAGGGGCCTACAATGAGCAGTTCTTC. Translating gives CASSFEGAYNEQFF.

Regarding this clonotype: This clone may be a read error of a much larger clone one base away. The rearrangement joins TRBV28 to TRBJ2-1; D might be TRBD1 or TRBD2, each matching 6 bases. There are 15 residues in the CDR3. V was trimmed by 3 bases and J by 12 bases, leaving 21 bases between them. Looked up from germline, CDR1 is MDHEN and CDR2 is SYDVKM. The CDR3 DNA reads TGTGCCAGCAGTTTTCGGGGGCCCCCGTTCGATGGGCAGTTCTTC. As protein: CASSFRGPPFDGQFF.